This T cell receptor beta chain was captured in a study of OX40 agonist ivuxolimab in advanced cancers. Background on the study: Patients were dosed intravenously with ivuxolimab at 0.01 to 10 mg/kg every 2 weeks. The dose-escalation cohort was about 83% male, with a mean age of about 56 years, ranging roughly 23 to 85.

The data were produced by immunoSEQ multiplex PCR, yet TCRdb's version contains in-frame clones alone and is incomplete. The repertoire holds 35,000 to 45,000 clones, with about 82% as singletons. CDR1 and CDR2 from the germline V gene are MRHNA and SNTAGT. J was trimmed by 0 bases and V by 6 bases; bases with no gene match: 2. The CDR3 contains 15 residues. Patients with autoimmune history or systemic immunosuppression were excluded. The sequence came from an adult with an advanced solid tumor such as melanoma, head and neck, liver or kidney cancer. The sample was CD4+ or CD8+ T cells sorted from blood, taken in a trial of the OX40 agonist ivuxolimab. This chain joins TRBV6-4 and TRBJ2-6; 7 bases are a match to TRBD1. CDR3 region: CASSGTASGANVLTF. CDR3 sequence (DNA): TGTGCCAGCAGCGGGACAGCCTCTGGGGCCAACGTCCTGACTTTC.